This T cell receptor beta chain was documented in a study of blood T cell repertoires in COVID-19. Produced via immunoSEQ multiplex PCR; TCRdb's table is partial and in-frame only. Of 390,000 or so clones in the sample, around 87% were seen once. Donors of Cohort 3 who recovered were those that had two negative PCRs, clearance, or symptom resolution. This CDR3 has 16 amino acids. Losses at the gene ends were 5 bases for V and 3 bases for J; bases not matched to a gene: 6. Looked up from germline, CDR1 is MDHEN and CDR2 is SYDVKM. The J gene is TRBJ1-4, the V gene TRBV28; TRBD1 matches 10 bases. The clonotype was recovered from a woman between 45 and 65 years old who had recovered from COVID-19. Sequencing was carried out using PBMCs or T cells enriched from blood (not recorded which). The DNA for the CDR3 is TGTGCCAGCAGTAATGGACAGGGGGGTTCTAATGAAAAACTGTTTTTT. Translation: CASSNGQGGSNEKLFF.